These 29 T cell receptor beta chains were sequenced from one sample in a study of identical twins. TCRdb used MiXCR to reprocess the 5' RACE reads, holding one entry per CDR3 protein. The sample includes about 280,000 distinct CDR3 sequences, 6.5% to 9.5% of them seen just once. These data also featured in a second study, about yellow fever vaccine responses in identical twins.

Material for sequencing was memory (CD45RO+) T cells sorted from blood. The receptors derive from a woman aged 18-30 years in good health.

This clonotype turned up a few times. This chain links TRBV12-3 or TRBV12-4 with TRBJ1-4; TRBD1 might be the D (5 bases). The CDR3 consists of 14 residues. With 3 bases removed from V and 5 bases from J, the gap between germline ends came to 10 bases. CDR3 protein: CASSFRGQNEKLFF. In nucleotides, the CDR3 is TGTGCCAGCAGTTTCCGGGGCCAAAATGAAAAACTGTTTTTT.

This clonotype was seen more than once but under ten times. This chain links TRBV15 with TRBJ2-7, with no clear D. The CDR3 contains 10 residues. Deletions cut 7 bases from V and 2 bases from J, with 3 bases between. Germline CDR1 and CDR2: LNHNV and YYDKDF (reference sequence). The CDR3 reads CATNTYEQYF. In nucleotides, the CDR3 is TGTGCCACCAACACCTACGAGCAGTACTTC.

V is TRBV20-1 and J is TRBJ1-4; no firm D call. Germline-derived CDR1 and CDR2 are DFQATT and SNEGSKA (reference sequence). V shed 5 bases and J shed 10 bases, with 11 bases lying between them. The CDR3 spans 11 residues. CDR3 nucleotides: TGCAGTGCTGGCCTAGTTGGAAAACTGTTTTTT. Translation: CSAGLVGKLFF.

This clonotype has more than one count but fewer than ten. The chain uses TRBV7-9 and TRBJ1-2, with 10 bases identical to TRBD1. CDR1 is SEHNR and CDR2 is FQNEAQ in the germline V gene (reference sequence). The CDR3 loop spans 15 amino acids. The ends lost 7 bases at V and 4 bases at J; junction bases unmatched: 9. DNA of the CDR3: TGTGCCAGCACTATTCCGGGACAGGGGATCTATGGCTACACCTTC. Amino acids: CASTIPGQGIYGYTF.

This clonotype was picked up a small number of times. The genes are TRBV5-1 and TRBJ2-5, with 8 bases that match TRBD2. The CDR3 is 15 residues long. Trimming removed 2 bases from V and 2 bases from J; junction bases left unmatched: 5. Germline V gene data show CDR1 as SGHRS and CDR2 as YFSETQ. The CDR3 protein is CASSFTGGRQETQYF. The CDR3 nucleotides are TGCGCCAGCAGCTTTACGGGAGGGCGGCAAGAGACCCAGTACTTC.

This clonotype was picked up a small number of times. The rearrangement uses TRBV20-1 and TRBJ2-7; 14 bases line up with TRBD2. This CDR3 comprises 14 residues. With 6 bases clipped from V and 2 bases from J, the junction kept 3 bases outside the gene matches. The germline CDR1 and CDR2 sequences are DFQATT and SNEGSKA (reference sequence). CDR3 sequence: CSAGLAGDPYEQYF. CDR3 coding DNA: TGCAGTGCGGGACTAGCGGGAGATCCCTACGAGCAGTACTTC.

This clonotype was detected many times. This chain links TRBV6-1 with TRBJ2-5, with TRBD1 as a possible D gene (5 bases). This CDR3 spans 15 amino acids. CDR1 and CDR2 from the germline V gene are MNHNS and SASEGT. V was pared by 5 bases and J by 5 bases, with 18 bases between. For the CDR3, the DNA is TGTGCCAGCAGTCCCCGCCTAGGGGTAAGGGAGACCCAGTACTTC. It codes for CASSPRLGVRETQYF.

This clonotype showed up just a few times. The rearrangement joins TRBV3-1 to TRBJ1-6; 8 bases match TRBD1. This CDR3 has 15 amino acids. CDR1 is LGHDT and CDR2 is YNNKEL in the germline V gene (reference sequence). Losses at the gene ends were 4 bases for V and 7 bases for J; bases not matched to a gene: 6. As DNA, the CDR3 is TGTGCCAGCAGCCGCCTGGGACAGGCGAATTCACCCCTCCACTTT. Protein sequence: CASSRLGQANSPLHF.

The chain joins TRBV29-1 to TRBJ2-3, with TRBD2 matching over 8 bases. V shed 2 bases and J 6 bases; nucleotides not matched to a gene: 1. The CDR3 sequence is 12 residues long. CDR1 is SQVTM and CDR2 is ANQGSEA in the germline V gene. CDR3 sequence reads: CSVERGGDTQYF. Written as DNA, the CDR3 is TGCAGCGTTGAACGGGGGGGGGATACGCAGTATTTT.

The chain employs TRBV2 and TRBJ1-5, with a tentative D call TRBD1 (6 bases). This CDR3 is built from 14 residues. The germline V gene encodes CDR1 SNHLY and CDR2 FYNNEI. V was pared by 6 bases and J by 1 base, with 10 bases between. The CDR3 here is CASRPGASNQPQHF. The CDR3 DNA is TGTGCCAGCAGGCCGGGGGCGAGCAATCAGCCCCAGCATTTT. Complete variable domain (other parts from reference TRBV2 and TRBJ1-5): EPEVTQTPSHQVTQMGQEVILRCVPISNHLYFYWYRQILGQKVEFLVSFYNNEISEKSEIFDDQFSVERPDGSNFTLKIRSTKLEDSAMYFCASRPGASNQPQHFGDGTRLSIL.

This chain links TRBV19 with TRBJ1-2; a weak D match, TRBD1 (5 bases). Germline V gives CDR1 LNHDA, CDR2 SQIVND (reference sequence). The CDR3 runs 11 residues. The ends were cut back, 10 bases at V and 7 bases at J, with 13 bases in the middle. CDR3 region: CATETVGGYTF. CDR3 nucleotide sequence: TGTGCCACCGAGACAGTCGGTGGCTACACCTTC.

This clonotype was seen a few times. The gene calls are TRBV20-1 and TRBJ2-5, with D perhaps assigned TRBD1 or TRBD2 (5 bases each). V shed 0 bases and J shed 4 bases, with 12 bases lying between them. The germline V gene has CDR1 DFQATT and CDR2 SNEGSKA (reference sequence). CDR3 size: 14 residues. CDR3 amino acids: CSAREHGGRETQYF. CDR3 DNA: TGCAGTGCTAGAGAACATGGGGGTCGAGAGACCCAGTACTTC.

This clonotype was observed at least ten times. The chain recombines TRBV10-3 with TRBJ2-1; 13 nucleotides match TRBD2. CDR3 length equals 19 residues. Losses at the gene ends were 8 bases for V and 7 bases for J; bases not matched to a gene: 20. In germline, CDR1 is ENHRY, CDR2 SYGVKD. CDR3 sequence (DNA): TGTGCCATCCGAGGGCATGTGGCAGGACTAGCGGGAGAAGGTAATGAGCAGTTCTTC. Amino acid sequence: CAIRGHVAGLAGEGNEQFF.

The chain recombines TRBV18 with TRBJ2-1, with unresolved D. Looked up from germline, CDR1 is KGHSH and CDR2 is LQKENI. V was shortened by 0 bases and J by 8 bases, with 8 bases between the two germline ends. The CDR3 runs to 13 residues. This chain's CDR3 is CASSPPVGDEQFF. As DNA, the CDR3 is TGTGCCAGCTCACCACCGGTCGGCGATGAGCAGTTCTTC.

In the case of this clonotype: A much larger clone lies a single base off, so this may be a read error. The CDR3 DNA reads TGTGCCAGCAGCCTAGGTCCCGCGGGAGCACAAGAGACCCAGTACTTC. Translation gives CASSLGPAGAQETQYF. V gene TRBV7-8 combines with J gene TRBJ2-5; 7 positions agree with TRBD2. V lost 5 bases, J lost 2 bases, and 11 bases stayed unmatched. Germline CDR1 and CDR2: SGHVS and FQNEAQ. CDR3 length: 16 amino acids.

J is TRBJ2-7 and V is TRBV18, with 9 bases matching TRBD1. This CDR3 comprises 14 residues. Germline values: CDR1 KGHSH, CDR2 LQKENI. The V segment lost 3 bases and the J segment 5 bases; nucleotides outside the gene matches: 5. CDR3 nucleotides: TGTGCCAGCTCACCTCCGGGACAGGGTGACGAGCAGTACTTC. This translates into CASSPPGQGDEQYF.

This clonotype was picked up many times. V is TRBV20-1 and J is TRBJ1-2; D is unresolved. The V and J ends lost 6 bases and 1 base respectively, with 9 bases between them. Per the germline V gene, CDR1 is DFQATT and CDR2 is SNEGSKA (reference sequence). This CDR3 contains 12 residues. This CDR3 is CSASTDNYGYTF. In DNA, the CDR3 is TGCAGTGCGTCGACCGATAACTATGGCTACACCTTC.

This clonotype was found many times. This chain connects TRBV7-8 to TRBJ2-1, with 8 bases matching TRBD2. Losses at the gene ends were 1 base for V and 8 bases for J; bases not matched to a gene: 10. The CDR3 loop spans 16 amino acids. Germline loops: CDR1 SGHVS, CDR2 FQNEAQ. The CDR3 DNA reads as TGTGCCAGCAGCTTAGAAGACGGGAGGGCCAGACATGAGCAGTTCTTC. Translation: CASSLEDGRARHEQFF. Full variable domain (outside the CDR3, taken from reference TRBV7-8 and TRBJ2-1): GAGVSQSPRYKVAKRGQDVALRCDPISGHVSLFWYQQALGQGPEFLTYFQNEAQLDKSGLPSDRFFAERPEGSVSTLKIQRTQQEDSAVYLCASSLEDGRARHEQFFGPGTRLTVL.

The V call is TRBV20-1, the J call TRBJ2-4; no definite D call. Looked up from germline, CDR1 is DFQATT and CDR2 is SNEGSKA (reference sequence). V was shortened by 3 bases and J by 4 bases, with 16 bases between the two germline ends. The CDR3 is 15 amino acids. This CDR3 is CSASPTRAPKNIQYF. CDR3 bases: TGCAGTGCTAGTCCCACTCGCGCGCCTAAAAACATTCAGTACTTC.

This clonotype has a handful of counts. The CDR3 DNA reads as TGTGCCAGCATTCGCAAGCGCGGAGGACTCACAGATACGCAGTATTTT. Translating gives CASIRKRGGLTDTQYF. The genes are TRBV27 and TRBJ2-3; TRBD2 is a possible D gene (5 bases). The germline V gene has CDR1 MNHEY and CDR2 SMNVEV (reference sequence). V lost 7 bases, J lost 2 bases, and 19 bases lay in between. The CDR3 length is 16 residues.

The sample holds a few counts of this clonotype. The V call is TRBV6-1, the J call TRBJ2-1; the match to TRBD2 covers 14 bases. V dropped 5 bases and J dropped 13; count of bases not matched to a gene: 10. Germline CDR1 is MNHNS and CDR2 is SASEGT. This CDR3 comprises 15 residues. The CDR3 spells CASSLEGLAGGYQFF. The CDR3 coding sequence is TGTGCCAGCAGTCTAGAAGGACTAGCGGGGGGCTATCAGTTCTTC.

This rearrangement joins TRBV10-1 to TRBJ2-1, with 14 bases lining up with TRBD2. J was trimmed by 9 bases and V by 0 bases; bases with no gene match: 4. There are 16 residues in the CDR3. CDR1 WNHNN and CDR2 SYGVQD come from the germline V gene (reference sequence). The DNA for the CDR3 is TGCGCCAGCAGTGAGTCGACTAGCGGGAGGGCTAGTGAGCAGTTCTTC. It codes for CASSESTSGRASEQFF.

This clonotype was detected only a few times. The rearrangement links TRBV5-1 to TRBJ2-4; D gene uncertain. Trimming removed 0 bases from V and 1 base from J, with 8 bases in between. In germline, CDR1 is SGHRS, CDR2 YFSETQ. The CDR3 is made up of 15 amino acids. Written as DNA, the CDR3 is TGCGCCAGCAGCTTGGCCCCGGAGGCCAAAAACATTCAGTACTTC. This sequence encodes CASSLAPEAKNIQYF.

The V gene is TRBV20-1, the J gene TRBJ2-5; D might be TRBD1 (5 bases). V shed 6 bases and J shed 0 bases, with 17 bases lying between them. Germline values: CDR1 DFQATT, CDR2 SNEGSKA (reference sequence). There are 15 residues in the CDR3. The CDR3 coding sequence is TGCAGTGCCCACCCCCTGGCAGGGCACCAAGAGACCCAGTACTTC. Translation: CSAHPLAGHQETQYF.

V is TRBV5-1 and J is TRBJ2-6; weak D call: TRBD1 (5 bases). V was shortened by 0 bases and J by 1 base, with 8 bases between the two germline ends. CDR3 length: 16 residues. Germline V gives CDR1 SGHRS, CDR2 YFSETQ. In DNA form, the CDR3 reads TGCGCCAGCAGCTTGGAAGGACAATCTGGGGCCAACGTCCTGACTTTC. It codes for CASSLEGQSGANVLTF.

This clonotype was seen repeatedly, ten times or more. This chain links TRBV24-1 with TRBJ2-2; 7 positions match TRBD1. CDR1 is KGHDR and CDR2 is SFDVKD in the germline V gene. The CDR3 consists of 17 residues. V shed 1 base and J 3 bases; nucleotides not matched to a gene: 7. Here the CDR3 reads CATSDFAYRGDTGELFF. The DNA for the CDR3 is TGTGCCACCAGTGATTTCGCATACAGGGGAGACACCGGGGAGCTGTTTTTT.

This clonotype has a count of ten or more. This sequence joins TRBV20-1 and TRBJ1-4; D remains ambiguous. This CDR3 contains 13 residues. Trimming shortened V by 0 bases and J by 7 bases, and 9 bases separated the two germline ends. Germline-derived CDR1 and CDR2 are DFQATT and SNEGSKA (reference sequence). The CDR3 region is CSARDLRVEKLFF. The CDR3 DNA reads as TGCAGTGCTAGAGATCTGAGGGTTGAAAAACTGTTTTTT.

This clonotype was counted only a few times. The genes are TRBV4-2 and TRBJ2-5, with 10 bases aligning to TRBD1. The CDR3 consists of 16 residues. The germline gives CDR1 LGHNA, CDR2 YNFKEQ. V trimming: 0 bases; J trimming: 5 bases; junction bases outside the gene matches: 6. DNA for the CDR3: TGTGCCAGCAGCCAAGATTGGACAGGGGGTGGGGAGACCCAGTACTTC. Translating gives CASSQDWTGGGETQYF.

This clonotype was seen ten or more times. V gene TRBV20-1 combines with J gene TRBJ2-7, with 11 bases matching TRBD1. Germline V gene data show CDR1 as DFQATT and CDR2 as SNEGSKA (reference sequence). This CDR3 is 13 amino acids long. V lost 5 bases and J lost 5; bases outside the gene matches: 5. CDR3 protein: CSARTGGKHEQYF. The CDR3 region has the DNA TGCAGTGCTCGGACAGGGGGCAAGCACGAGCAGTACTTC.